Below, 17 T cell receptor beta chains from the same sample are listed, as sequenced in a study of metastatic and nonmetastatic thyroid tumors. Prior to thyroid surgery, none of the patients had received any treatment. TCRdb called clones again from the PCR reads with MiXCR. The sample shows about 28,000 clones, around 15% of them seen only once. Input material: blood. These receptors were collected from a female donor with papillary thyroid cancer or a benign thyroid nodule (not recorded which). Some clones in this sample may be carry-over from other donors' samples.

This clone is judged medium-sized. This chain joins TRBV28 and TRBJ1-5; 10 nucleotides line up with TRBD1. The CDR3 length is 16 residues. The ends lost 6 bases at V and 6 bases at J; junction bases unmatched: 11. CDR1 and CDR2 (germline): MDHEN, SYDVKM. The CDR3 loop is CASRFRQGAAPQPQHF. As DNA, the CDR3 is TGTGCCAGCAGATTTAGACAGGGGGCGGCCCCTCAGCCCCAGCATTTT.

CDR3 sequence reads: CASSSTSGGTDTQYF. CDR3 DNA sequence: TGTGCCAGCAGTTCAACTAGCGGTGGCACAGATACGCAGTATTTT. The chain joins TRBV27 to TRBJ2-3; 8 nucleotides align to TRBD2. Per the germline V gene, CDR1 is MNHEY and CDR2 is SMNVEV (reference sequence). The CDR3 totals 15 residues. The junction had 4 bases not matched to a gene; V was cut back by 4 bases and J by 1 base.

This clone has a count of ten or more. The genes are TRBV12-3 or TRBV12-4 and TRBJ2-1; D is undetermined. The V end was cut by 5 bases, the J end by 9 bases, with 11 bases between. This CDR3 is built from 12 residues. DNA for the CDR3: TGTGCCAGCAGTCCCCCCCGGTCTGAGCAGTTCTTC. Protein product: CASSPPRSEQFF.

This clone came up many times. This chain's CDR3 is CAIRPAGRDFNYGYTF. DNA for the CDR3: TGTGCCATCAGGCCGGCGGGCAGGGACTTTAACTATGGCTACACCTTC. The V and J genes are TRBV10-3 and TRBJ1-2, with a weak D call TRBD1 (5 bases). Trimming removed 6 bases from V and 1 base from J, with 18 bases in between. Germline loops: CDR1 ENHRY, CDR2 SYGVKD. The CDR3 contains 16 residues.

This clone was observed at least ten times. A much larger clone lies one base from this, so it may be a read error. This sample includes further DNA sequences coding for the same CDR3. The genes are TRBV10-3 and TRBJ1-5; D possibly corresponds to TRBD1 (6 bases). Between the trimmed V and J ends, which lost 3 bases and 4 bases, there was a span of 16 bases. CDR3 length: 16 residues. The germline CDR1 and CDR2 sequences are ENHRY and SYGVKD. The CDR3 nucleotides are TGTGCCATCAGTGAAAGCTTTTGGGGGGCAAATCAGCCCCAGCATTTT. Translated, it gives CAISESFWGANQPQHF.

The chain combines TRBV4-1 with TRBJ2-2, with a possible D match to TRBD2 (6 bases). CDR1 is MGHRA, CDR2 YSYEKL, per germline. V shed 4 bases and J shed 7 bases, with 13 bases lying between them. This CDR3 contains 14 residues. This CDR3 reads CASSLGLGDGELFF. The CDR3 DNA is TGCGCCAGCAGCCTGGGACTGGGAGACGGGGAGCTGTTTTTT.

This clone was observed at least ten times. V is TRBV20-1 and J is TRBJ2-2; tentatively, D is TRBD1 or TRBD2 (5 bases each). Trimming left V 1 base short and J 5 bases short, with 14 bases between. The CDR3 runs to 15 residues. The germline CDR1 and CDR2 sequences are DFQATT and SNEGSKA (reference sequence). Here the CDR3 reads CSARVAGSWTGELFF. CDR3 sequence (DNA): TGCAGTGCTAGAGTGGCAGGGAGTTGGACCGGGGAGCTGTTTTTT.

This clone was detected a few times. This chain uses TRBV27 with TRBJ2-5; D unresolved. Germline assignment: CDR1 MNHEY and CDR2 SMNVEV (reference sequence). Trimming shortened V by 9 bases and J by 0 bases, and 11 bases separated the two germline ends. This CDR3 is 13 amino acids long. The CDR3 here is CASSPRYQETQYF. In DNA, the CDR3 is TGTGCCAGTAGTCCCCGGTACCAAGAGACCCAGTACTTC.

With regard to this clone: Its ends do not fully match the called genes, so a read error is possible. V is TRBV7-6 and J is TRBJ1-2, with D possibly being TRBD1 (5 bases). CDR1 and CDR2 from the germline V gene are SGHVS and FNYEAQ. The CDR3 contains 14 residues. The CDR3 DNA reads TGCGCCAGCAGCTTACAGGTGGATAACTATGGCTACACCTTC. Translated: CASSLQVDNYGYTF.

Only a few counts were recorded for this clone. The chain uses TRBV28 and TRBJ2-1, with TRBD1 matching 9 bases. J was trimmed by 6 bases and V by 5 bases; bases with no gene match: 5. There are 14 residues in the CDR3. Germline V lookup: CDR1 MDHEN, CDR2 SYDVKM. CDR3 protein: CASSPGQGSNEQFF. The CDR3 nucleotides are TGTGCCAGCAGTCCGGGACAGGGAAGCAATGAGCAGTTCTTC.

This clone was seen at least ten times. V usage is TRBV3-1 and J usage is TRBJ2-7; D tentatively reads TRBD1 or TRBD2 (5 bases each). Per the germline V gene, CDR1 is LGHDT and CDR2 is YNNKEL (reference sequence). V dropped 2 bases and J dropped 0 bases, with 14 bases sitting between them. CDR3 size: 16 residues. CDR3 in amino acids: CASSQHGASGSYEQYF. The DNA of the CDR3 is TGTGCCAGCAGCCAACACGGGGCCTCCGGCTCCTACGAGCAGTACTTC.

This clone was seen many times. This sequence joins TRBV9 and TRBJ1-3; TRBD1 agrees at 7 bases. The length of the CDR3 is 15 residues. The V gene end was trimmed by 4 bases and the J gene end by 0 bases; junction bases not matched to a gene: 4. Germline V gene data show CDR1 as SGDLS and CDR2 as YYNGEE. CDR3 sequence reads: CASSSSGGSGNTIYF. The DNA of the CDR3 is TGTGCCAGCAGCTCATCAGGGGGCTCTGGAAACACCATATATTTT.

There are many counts of this clone. CDR3 in amino acids: CASSPATAAGGQNTQYF. As DNA, the CDR3 is TGCGCCAGCAGCCCAGCGACTGCAGCGGGAGGGCAAAATACGCAGTATTTT. The genes are TRBV4-1 and TRBJ2-3; 10 bases match TRBD2. The CDR3 is 17 residues long. Germline CDR1 and CDR2: MGHRA and YSYEKL. V trimming: 4 bases; J trimming: 7 bases; junction bases outside the gene matches: 14.

The genes are TRBV6-5 and TRBJ2-3; possible D gene TRBD1, 6 bases. The CDR3 runs to 17 residues. Germline V CDR1 and CDR2: MNHEY, SVGAGI. Trimming pared 6 bases from V and 2 bases from J, leaving 21 bases between. Here the CDR3 reads CASSRNGDTLNTDTQYF. The CDR3 DNA follows: TGTGCCAGCAGCCGGAACGGGGACACCCTTAACACAGATACGCAGTATTTT.

This clone came up a few times. A read error may account for a junction end that differs from germline. The J gene is TRBJ2-5, the V gene TRBV20-1; the D gene is possibly TRBD1 (6 bases). Germline CDR1 DFQATT, CDR2 SNEGSKA (reference sequence). CDR3 size: 17 residues. The CDR3 nucleotides are TGCAGTGCTAGAGACCTAATCACTACAGGGCGACAAGAGGCCCAGTACTTC. Encoded protein: CSARDLITTGRQEAQYF.

This chain joins TRBV20-1 and TRBJ1-2; D may be TRBD1 (6 bases). The ends were cut back, 2 bases at V and 5 bases at J, with 12 bases in the middle. The germline CDR1 and CDR2 sequences are DFQATT and SNEGSKA (reference sequence). The CDR3 has 13 amino acids. CDR3 region: CSARQRQVYGYTF. The CDR3 nucleotides are TGCAGTGCTAGACAAAGACAGGTATATGGCTACACCTTC.

This clone is termed medium-sized. This chain uses TRBV27 with TRBJ1-5; no definite D call. CDR1 and CDR2 from the germline V gene are MNHEY and SMNVEV (reference sequence). V shed 2 bases and J shed 5 bases, with 13 bases lying between them. This CDR3 spans 15 amino acids. The CDR3 sequence: CASSLEGTPDQPQHF. CDR3 sequence (DNA): TGTGCCAGCAGTTTAGAGGGTACGCCCGATCAGCCCCAGCATTTT.